This T cell receptor (beta chain) stems from a study of Ad26.COV2.S vaccination and SARS-CoV-2 variants. About the study: Donor got 5x10^10 or 1x10^11 viral particles of Ad26.COV2.S. Study outcomes and limitations: Vaccine recipients had higher spike-specific TCR breadth than placebo recipients.

Repertoires were generated with immunoSEQ multiplex PCR, while TCRdb's copy carries only in-frame clones and drops some. The profile covers 440,000 or so clones, with roughly 88% appearing a single time and approximately 4.5% taken by the ten largest. In the case of this clone: No antigen is known for it.

As to treatment: roughly 18 received Ad26.COV2.S at low or high dose, single or two shots; 5 received placebo; per-sample allocation not given. The study sampled participants on day 63 after the first vaccine or placebo injection. It was Wuhan-strain SARS-CoV-2 spike that the Ad26 vaccine vector expressed. V lost 4 bases, J lost 2 bases, and 11 bases stayed unmatched. The CDR3 totals 17 residues. The germline V gene has CDR1 SGHDT and CDR2 YYEEEE. The sample was peripheral blood, taken in a trial of Ad26.COV2.S vaccine versus placebo. V and J are TRBV5-6 and TRBJ1-1, with 10 nucleotides matching TRBD1. This TCR was recovered from a person aged 18-65 years who received the Ad26.COV2.S COVID-19 vaccine or a placebo. CDR3 protein: CASSPLKTGGLNTEAFF. The DNA for the CDR3 is TGTGCCAGCAGCCCCCTCAAGACAGGGGGCCTTAACACTGAAGCTTTCTTT.